This T cell receptor beta chain was retrieved from a study of blood T cell repertoires in COVID-19. In the study overall: Some COVID-19 samples were acute and others convalescent; all came from the United States, Italy and Spain. The cDNA or gDNA used as material had been derived from T cells, B-cell-depleted T cells, or PBMCs.

Generated by immunoSEQ multiplex PCR, the TCRdb table keeps only in-frame clones and is missing some. This table has approximately 290,000 clones, around nine tenths appearing once. Participants' reported clinical history set cohort assignment. Cohort 3 donors counted as recovered after two negative PCRs, clearance, or resolved symptoms. This clone occurred once. This TCR derives from a woman aged 30 to 39 who had recovered from COVID-19. The sample taken for sequencing was PBMCs or T cells enriched from blood (not recorded which).

The CDR3 reads CASSRTEGEQFF. In nucleotides, the CDR3 is TGTGCCAGCAGTCGGACGGAGGGTGAGCAGTTCTTC. The chain combines TRBV6-5 with TRBJ2-1; tentatively, D is TRBD2 (6 bases). Trimming cost V 5 bases and J 9 bases, with 11 bases left between them. The CDR3 length is 12 residues. CDR1 is MNHEY and CDR2 is SVGAGI in the germline V gene.